This T cell receptor beta chain appears in the sequencing data of a study of T cell repertoires in cytomegalovirus infection (dated by TCRdb to between 2019 and 2020). About the study as a whole: Because public TCR beta signatures pointed to carriage of CMV infection together with the matching HLA type, the HLA type of each donor mattered for the analysis.

Study-level results and caveats: The ex vivo response was dominated by HLA-C-restricted CMV-specific TCR beta clonotypes, which also provided the single most frequent clonotype in two of eight donors. Cumulative frequency of public TCR beta family members discriminated carriers of CMV infection plus the relevant HLA type in this cohort and an independent roughly 320-donor cohort.

This clonotype was counted at least ten times. No cognate antigen has been identified for it. No per-base quality is available; no much larger clone lies one base away. Instrument used: Illumina HiSeq 1500. TCRdb applied fastp at Q25 and MiXCR to the public reads, then kept only in-frame beta chains. Entries are consolidated by CDR3 protein sequence, retaining the most common genes and DNA. The table for this sample lists 400,000 or so distinct CDR3 sequences; approximately 30% of them were counted only once. Roughly an eighth of the sample is taken by the ten largest. The CDR3, from cysteine to phenylalanine, totals 15 residues. Just CDR3 DNA is preserved here, 45 bases in frame from base 1. The germline V gene sets CDR1 to SGHTA and CDR2 to FQGNSA. The germline ends are 12 bases apart after V is trimmed by 3 bases and J by 1 base.

The chain employs TRBV7-2 and TRBJ1-1; the D gene is possibly TRBD1, with 5 bases matching. The sequence was obtained from a human donor in good health (CMV status not recorded). Some clones in this sample may be carry-over from other donors' samples. The sample comprised PBMCs. The CDR3 amino acid sequence is: CASSFRGPPNTEAFF. The nucleotide sequence reads TGTGCCAGCAGCTTCCGGGGACCGCCGAACACTGAAGCTTTCTTT.